The TCR beta chain described here comes from a study of OX40 agonist ivuxolimab in advanced cancers. About the research overall: Patients with prior anti-PD-1, anti-PD-L1 or anti-CTLA-4 therapy were eligible; roughly 41% had some.

In germline, CDR1 is LGHNT, CDR2 FRNRAP. J was trimmed by 0 bases and V by 3 bases; bases with no gene match: 9. The CDR3 runs 17 residues. The method was immunoSEQ multiplex PCR; TCRdb's version includes in-frame clones alone and lacks a portion of them. This table holds some 29,000 clones, approximately 86% found once. This chain connects TRBV12-5 to TRBJ2-3; 7 nucleotides match TRBD1. This sequence originates from an adult with an advanced solid tumor such as melanoma, head and neck, liver or kidney cancer. The sample consisted of CD4+ or CD8+ T cells sorted from blood, taken in a trial of the OX40 agonist ivuxolimab. The CDR3, as DNA: TGTGCTAGTGGTTTCTCGGTCGAGGGGGCGAGCACAGATACGCAGTATTTT. Its translation is CASGFSVEGASTDTQYF.